This T cell receptor beta chain originates from a study of CD8 T cells in Susac syndrome. Germline CDR1 and CDR2: LGHDT and YNNKEL (reference sequence). The CDR3 runs 14 residues. Deletions cut 4 bases from V and 5 bases from J, with 15 bases between. Sequencing of TCR beta was undertaken in CD8+ and CD4+ T cells derived from blood. The authors reverse transcribed about 0.45 to 1 ug RNA with random hexamers. TCRdb passed the immunoSEQ multiplex PCR reads through MiXCR, listing each CDR3 protein once. The sample consists of under 80,000 distinct CDR3 sequences, approximately 94% of them appearing once.

The TCR comes from a human donor with Susac syndrome. V and J are TRBV3-1 and TRBJ2-7; D possibly corresponds to TRBD2 (5 bases). Material: CD4+ T cells from PBMCs. CDR3 DNA: TGTGCCAGCAGCCTCCTGGCCGCCGGGGACGAGCAGTACTTC. It encodes CASSLLAAGDEQYF.